Listed below are T cell receptor beta chains from one sample, sequenced in a study of blood T cell repertoires in COVID-19. Sequencing was performed with immunoSEQ multiplex PCR; in TCRdb, only in-frame clones are kept and a portion is missing. The sample holds 170,000 or so clones, 70% to 90% seen once. The specimen was PBMCs or T cells enriched from blood (not recorded which). The receptors originated from a woman aged 45-60 years who had recovered from COVID-19. Both conserved end residues are part of each CDR3. Fields, in order: clone size, CDR3 length, D gene, J gene, V gene, CDR3 DNA, CDR3 protein. D genes are given only for firm matches. Size values are once, few and many counts, or a class for expanded clones, and some rows have none.

>-|16|TRBD2|TRBJ2-5|TRBV18
TGTGCCAGCTCACCCCAGCTAGCGGGGGTGCAAGAGACCCAGTACTTC
CASSPQLAGVQETQYF
>-|14|-|TRBJ2-5|TRBV7-8
TGTGCCAGCAGCCAGGGGACACGCCAAGAGACCCAGTACTTC
CASSQGTRQETQYF
>-|13|TRBD1|TRBJ1-2|TRBV9
TGTGCCAGCAGGAGACAGGGAGGCTATGGCTACACCTTC
CASRRQGGYGYTF
>-|14|-|TRBJ2-1|TRBV7-9
TGTGCCTACGGAGGGGTTCTCCTAAAGGGTGAGCAGTTCTTC
CAYGGVLLKGEQFF
>-|13|-|TRBJ1-1|TRBV5-4
TGTGCCAGCAGCTCTCTGGGGGGGGCGGAAGCTTTCTTT
CASSSLGGAEAFF
>-|15|-|TRBJ1-6|TRBV7-2
TGTGCCAGCAGCTCCCGACCAGGGTTTAATTCACCCCTCCACTTT
CASSSRPGFNSPLHF
>-|14|-|TRBJ1-3|TRBV6-5
TGTGCCAGCAGCCCGGGATACACTGGAAACACCATATATTTT
CASSPGYTGNTIYF
>-|13|-|TRBJ1-2|TRBV5-4
TGTGCCAGCAGCTTAGGCAGGAGGGGTGGCTACACCTTC
CASSLGRRGGYTF
>-|15|TRBD1|TRBJ1-2|TRBV24-1
TGTGCCACCAGTGATAGGAGACAGGGGAACTATGGCTACACCTTC
CATSDRRQGNYGYTF
>-|15|-|TRBJ1-4|TRBV4-1
TGCGCCAGCAGCCAAGAGCCAGATAATAATGAAAAACTGTTTTTT
CASSQEPDNNEKLFF
>-|15|-|TRBJ2-3|TRBV5-4
TGTGCCAGCAGCTCGGTGGAGCAGACCACAGATACGCAGTATTTT
CASSSVEQTTDTQYF
>-|13|-|TRBJ2-1|TRBV29-1
TGCAGCGTTGATGGGCCAGGGGCGATTGAGCAGTTCTTC
CSVDGPGAIEQFF
>-|16|-|TRBJ1-5|TRBV21-1
TGTGCCAGCAACCGACAGGGGGCGCGGAGCAATCAGCCCCAGCATTTT
CASNRQGARSNQPQHF
>once|12|-|TRBJ2-1|TRBV4-1
TGCGCCAGCAGCCAAGATGGCAGTGAGCAGTTCTTC
CASSQDGSEQFF
>-|15|TRBD1|TRBJ2-3|TRBV7-3
TGTGCCAGCAGTACCGGGACAGGGGTCACAGATACGCAGTATTTT
CASSTGTGVTDTQYF
>-|12|-|TRBJ1-1|TRBV18
TGTGCCAGCTCTCCTGCGGGGGACATAGCTTTCTTT
CASSPAGDIAFF
>-|17|-|TRBJ2-7|TRBV6-2/TRBV6-3
TGTGCCAGCAGTTACTCGTTCAACAGAACATACTCCTACGAGCAGTACTTC
CASSYSFNRTYSYEQYF
>once|16|TRBD2|TRBJ2-1|TRBV24-1
TGTGCCACCAGTGATTCAAGCGGGGGTGTCTACAATGAGCAGTTCTTC
CATSDSSGGVYNEQFF
>-|13|-|TRBJ1-5|TRBV6-6
TGTGCCAGCAGTACCCGGGATCATCAGCCCCAGCATTTT
CASSTRDHQPQHF
>few|13|TRBD1|TRBJ1-1|TRBV5-4
TGTGCCAGCAGCACCCCTGACAGGGGTGAAGCTTTCTTT
CASSTPDRGEAFF
>-|13|TRBD1|TRBJ1-5|TRBV7-9
TGTGCCAGCAGCCGGACAGGGGATCAGCCCCAGCATTTT
CASSRTGDQPQHF
>-|19|TRBD1|TRBJ1-2|TRBV5-5
TGTGCCAGCAGCTTGGTAGAGGGGGCGCGGATGATTAACAACTATGGCTACACCTTC
CASSLVEGARMINNYGYTF